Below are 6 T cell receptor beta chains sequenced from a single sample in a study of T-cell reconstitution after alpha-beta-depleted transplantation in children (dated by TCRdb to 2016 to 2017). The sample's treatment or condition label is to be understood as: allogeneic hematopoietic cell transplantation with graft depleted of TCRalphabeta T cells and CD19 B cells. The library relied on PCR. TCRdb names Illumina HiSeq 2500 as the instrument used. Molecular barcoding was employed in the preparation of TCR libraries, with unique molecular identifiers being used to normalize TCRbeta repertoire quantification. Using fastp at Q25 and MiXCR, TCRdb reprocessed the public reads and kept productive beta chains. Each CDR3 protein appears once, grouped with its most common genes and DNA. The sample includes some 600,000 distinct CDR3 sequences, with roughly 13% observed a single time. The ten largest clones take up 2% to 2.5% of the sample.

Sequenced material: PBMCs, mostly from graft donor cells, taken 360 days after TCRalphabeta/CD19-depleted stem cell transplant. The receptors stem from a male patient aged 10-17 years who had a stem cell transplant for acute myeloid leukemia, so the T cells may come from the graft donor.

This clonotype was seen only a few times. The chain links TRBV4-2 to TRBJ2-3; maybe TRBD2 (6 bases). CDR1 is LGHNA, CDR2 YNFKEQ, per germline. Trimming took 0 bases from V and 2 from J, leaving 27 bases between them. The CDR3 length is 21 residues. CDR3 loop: CASSQEVSVRERMWVTDTQYF. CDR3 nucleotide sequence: TGTGCCAGCAGCCAAGAGGTTTCCGTTCGGGAGAGGATGTGGGTCACAGATACGCAGTATTTT.

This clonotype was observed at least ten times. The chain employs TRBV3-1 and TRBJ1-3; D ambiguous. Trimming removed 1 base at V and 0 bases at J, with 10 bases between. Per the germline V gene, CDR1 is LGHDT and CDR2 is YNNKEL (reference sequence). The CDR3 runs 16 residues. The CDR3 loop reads CASSQAPPNSGNTIYF. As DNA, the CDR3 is TGTGCCAGCAGCCAAGCCCCACCGAACTCTGGAAACACCATATATTTT.

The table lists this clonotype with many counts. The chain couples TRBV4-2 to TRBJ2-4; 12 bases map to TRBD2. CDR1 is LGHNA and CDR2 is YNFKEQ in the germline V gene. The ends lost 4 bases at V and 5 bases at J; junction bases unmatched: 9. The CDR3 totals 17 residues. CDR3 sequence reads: CASSRSRLAGVQNIQYF. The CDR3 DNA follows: TGTGCCAGCAGCCGCAGCCGACTAGCGGGGGTCCAAAACATTCAGTACTTC.

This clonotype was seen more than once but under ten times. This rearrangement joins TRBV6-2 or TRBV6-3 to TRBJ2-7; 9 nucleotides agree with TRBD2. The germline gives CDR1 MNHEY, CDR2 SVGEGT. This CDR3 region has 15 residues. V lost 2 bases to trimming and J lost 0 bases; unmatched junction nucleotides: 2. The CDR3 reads CASSYEREDSYEQYF. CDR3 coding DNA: TGTGCCAGCAGTTACGAGCGGGAGGACTCCTACGAGCAGTACTTC.

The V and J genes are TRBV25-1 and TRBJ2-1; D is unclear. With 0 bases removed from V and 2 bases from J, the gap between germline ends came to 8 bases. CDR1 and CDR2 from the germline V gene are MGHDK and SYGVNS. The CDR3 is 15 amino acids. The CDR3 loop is CASSEYRNAYNEQFF. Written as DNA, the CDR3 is TGTGCCAGCAGTGAATACAGGAATGCCTACAATGAGCAGTTCTTC. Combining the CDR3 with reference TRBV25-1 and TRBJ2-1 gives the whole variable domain EADIYQTPRYLVIGTGKKITLECSQTMGHDKMYWYQQDPGMELHLIHYSYGVNSTEKGDLSSESTVSRIRTEHFPLTLESARPSHTSQYLCASSEYRNAYNEQFFGPGTRLTVL.

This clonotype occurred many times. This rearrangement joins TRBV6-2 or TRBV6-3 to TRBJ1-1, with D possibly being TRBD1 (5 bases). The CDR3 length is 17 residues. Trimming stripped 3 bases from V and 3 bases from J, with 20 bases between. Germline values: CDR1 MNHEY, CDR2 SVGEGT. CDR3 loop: CASSYPDSQYWDTEAFF. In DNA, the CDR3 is TGTGCCAGCAGTTATCCAGACAGCCAATATTGGGACACTGAAGCTTTCTTT.